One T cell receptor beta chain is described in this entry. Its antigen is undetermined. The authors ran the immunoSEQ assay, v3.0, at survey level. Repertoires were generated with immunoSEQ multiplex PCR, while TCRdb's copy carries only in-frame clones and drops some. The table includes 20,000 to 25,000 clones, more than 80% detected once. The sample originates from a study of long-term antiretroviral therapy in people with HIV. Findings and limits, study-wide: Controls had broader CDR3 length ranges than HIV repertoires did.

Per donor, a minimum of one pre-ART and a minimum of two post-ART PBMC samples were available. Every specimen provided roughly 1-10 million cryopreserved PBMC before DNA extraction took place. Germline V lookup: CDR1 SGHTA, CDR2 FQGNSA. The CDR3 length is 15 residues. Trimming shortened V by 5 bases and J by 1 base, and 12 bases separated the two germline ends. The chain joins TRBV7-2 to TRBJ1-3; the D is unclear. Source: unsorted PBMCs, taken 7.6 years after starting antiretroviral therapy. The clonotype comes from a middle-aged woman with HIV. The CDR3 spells CASSPGVASGNTIYF. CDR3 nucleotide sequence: TGTGCCAGCAGCCCCGGGGTCGCTTCTGGAAACACCATATATTTT.